This T cell receptor beta chain was identified in a study of identifying expanded T cells in peripheral blood. Sequencing was performed with immunoSEQ multiplex PCR; in TCRdb, only in-frame clones are kept and a portion is missing. Of 100,000 or so clones listed, roughly 87% were seen once; the top ten hold approximately 18%. This CDR3 region has 13 residues. Germline CDR1 and CDR2: LNHDA and SQIVND (reference sequence). The V and J ends lost 7 bases and 3 bases respectively, with 10 bases between them. This chain joins TRBV19 and TRBJ1-5, with D possibly matching TRBD1 (6 bases). The sample consisted of blood. The TCR was taken from a person between 18 and 75 years old in good health. The CDR3 DNA sequence: TGTGCCAGTAAGCACAGGGTCAATCAGCCCCAGCATTTT. Translation gives CASKHRVNQPQHF.